A single sample gave rise to the 10 T cell receptor beta chains below, sequenced in a study of sequential checkpoint blockade in melanoma. Assay used: immunoSEQ multiplex PCR; TCRdb lists only in-frame clones, some missing. The sample lists some 20,000 clones, around 83% occurring once. Documented treatment: randomized to nivolumab then ipilimumab (arm A) or the reverse (arm B). This specimen was CD8+ T cells sorted from blood (inferred from file names), taken from a patient given nivolumab and ipilimumab in sequence. These receptors were obtained from a human donor with melanoma.

The gene calls are TRBV11-1 and TRBJ2-5; 13 nucleotides align to TRBD2. The CDR3 loop spans 16 amino acids. Trimming removed 3 bases from V and 2 bases from J; junction bases left unmatched: 3. Germline-derived CDR1 and CDR2 are SGHAT and FQDESV (reference sequence). This CDR3 reads CASSLTSGGYQETQYF. As DNA, the CDR3 is TGTGCCAGCAGCTTGACTAGCGGGGGGTATCAAGAGACCCAGTACTTC. Based on the CDR3 plus reference TRBV11-1 and TRBJ2-5, the full variable domain is EAEVAQSPRYKITEKSQAVAFWCDPISGHATLYWYRQILGQGPELLVQFQDESVVDDSQLPKDRFSAERLKGVDSTLKIQPAELGDSAMYLCASSLTSGGYQETQYFGPGTRLLVL.

This chain connects TRBV10-2 to TRBJ1-3; 7 nucleotides agree with TRBD1. Germline V gene sequence: CDR1 WSHSY, CDR2 SAAADI. The V and J ends lost 6 bases and 1 base, in that order; junction bases with no gene match: 0. This CDR3 has 13 residues. The CDR3 sequence: CASRTGSGNTIYF. CDR3 coding DNA: TGCGCCAGCAGGACAGGGTCTGGAAACACCATATATTTT.

The chain's CDR3 is CASSIGDYEQYF. The CDR3 DNA sequence: TGTGCCAGCAGCATCGGAGACTACGAGCAGTACTTC. The rearrangement joins TRBV7-9 to TRBJ2-7; D gene uncertain. The germline V gene has CDR1 SEHNR and CDR2 FQNEAQ (reference sequence). The CDR3 is 12 residues long. Trimming cost V 5 bases and J 3 bases, with 8 bases left between them.

The chain is built from TRBV9 and TRBJ1-2; tentatively, D is TRBD1 (5 bases). With 3 bases removed from V and 4 bases from J, the gap between germline ends came to 16 bases. Germline CDR1 reads SGDLS; CDR2 reads YYNGEE. This CDR3 contains 15 residues. CDR3 DNA sequence: TGTGCCAGCAGCGGAAGTGGGGGAGGAATCTATGGCTACACCTTC. Translating gives CASSGSGGGIYGYTF.

The chain combines TRBV27 with TRBJ2-5, with 8 positions matching TRBD2. CDR1 is MNHEY and CDR2 is SMNVEV in the germline V gene (reference sequence). V shed 6 bases and J 5 bases; nucleotides not matched to a gene: 2. This CDR3 contains 12 residues. As DNA, the CDR3 is TGTGCCAGCAGAACGGGGGGGGAGACCCAGTACTTC. Amino acids: CASRTGGETQYF.

The chain has TRBV5-8 and TRBJ2-2; D is ambiguous. V lost 2 bases and J lost 6, with 11 bases in between. The CDR3 is made up of 14 amino acids. CDR1 and CDR2 (germline): SGHTS, YDEGEE. The CDR3 sequence: CASSFVFSPGELFF. CDR3 bases: TGTGCCAGCAGCTTCGTGTTCTCCCCCGGGGAGCTGTTTTTT.

The rearrangement joins TRBV30 to TRBJ2-7, with TRBD2 identical over 10 bases. The CDR3 is 14 amino acids. The J segment lost 4 bases and the V segment lost 4 bases, leaving 7 bases of the junction unmatched. Germline CDR1 and CDR2: GTSNPN and SVGIG (reference sequence). The CDR3 spells CAWNLAGAGYEQYF. DNA of the CDR3: TGTGCCTGGAACCTAGCGGGAGCGGGGTACGAGCAGTACTTC.

This clone was seen a few times. This chain joins TRBV6-1 and TRBJ2-1, with 8 bases lining up with TRBD2. This CDR3 is built from 15 residues. Germline V gene lookup returns CDR1 MNHNS and CDR2 SASEGT. V lost 1 base to trimming and J lost 9 bases; unmatched junction nucleotides: 8. Here the CDR3 DNA reads TGTGCCAGCAGTGAAGTTGGCGGGGGGCGGAGTGAGCAGTTCTTC. Its protein product is CASSEVGGGRSEQFF.

The V call is TRBV27, the J call TRBJ2-6, with a tentative D call TRBD1 (6 bases). Germline V gives CDR1 MNHEY, CDR2 SMNVEV (reference sequence). The CDR3 covers 18 residues. Trimming removed 2 bases from V and 0 bases from J, with 14 bases in between. CDR3 nucleotide sequence: TGTGCCAGCAGTTTAGGACAGATCCCCCTCTCTGGGGCCAACGTCCTGACTTTC. Protein sequence: CASSLGQIPLSGANVLTF.

This clone came up a few times. The V call is TRBV10-2, the J call TRBJ2-7; 8 nucleotides agree with TRBD1. V dropped 7 bases and J dropped 2; count of bases not matched to a gene: 1. The CDR3 consists of 12 residues. CDR1 and CDR2 (germline): WSHSY, SAAADI. CDR3 loop: CASMTGAYEQYF. Written as DNA, the CDR3 is TGCGCCAGCATGACAGGGGCCTACGAGCAGTACTTC.